These 21 T cell receptor beta chains were sequenced from one sample in a study of T cells in Graves' hyperthyroidism and ophthalmopathy. Amplification of TCR beta CDR3 regions was performed using RNA transcripts as template. The HTBI primer set was used in a first-round RT-PCR of the TCR CDR3. One entry per CDR3 protein results from TCRdb running MiXCR on the multiplex PCR reads. Found here are hundreds of thousands of distinct CDR3 sequences, roughly a third of them singletons; the top ten hold around a third. Sequences were obtained from blood. These receptors were obtained from a woman aged 40 to 50 with Graves' hyperthyroidism.

In its sample, this clonotype was seen many times. This chain links TRBV7-9 with TRBJ2-5; 10 bases agree with TRBD1. The germline CDR1 and CDR2 sequences are SEHNR and FQNEAQ (reference sequence). V lost 5 bases to trimming and J lost 5 bases; unmatched junction nucleotides: 8. This CDR3 is built from 15 residues. CDR3 region: CASSPGDRGRETQYF. CDR3 sequence (DNA): TGTGCCAGCAGCCCGGGGGACAGGGGAAGGGAGACCCAGTACTTC. Full variable domain (remainder filled in from reference TRBV7-9 and TRBJ2-5): DTGVSQNPRHKITKRGQNVTFRCDPISEHNRLYWYRQTLGQGPEFLTYFQNEAQLEKSRLLSDRFSAERPKGSFSTLEIQRTEQGDSAMYLCASSPGDRGRETQYFGPGTRLLVL.

The rearrangement joins TRBV6-6 to TRBJ2-6; 7 nucleotides line up with TRBD2. With 10 bases clipped from V and 0 bases from J, the junction kept 3 bases outside the gene matches. The germline gives CDR1 MNHNY, CDR2 SVGAGI (reference sequence). The CDR3 loop spans 14 amino acids. The CDR3 loop reads CATGRGSGANVLTF. The CDR3 nucleotides read TGTGCCACTGGGAGGGGCTCTGGGGCCAACGTCCTGACTTTC.

For the CDR3, the DNA is TGTGCCAGCAGTATCCTCACCCTAACAGGGCCGAACTCCTACGAGCAGTACTTC. This codes for CASSILTLTGPNSYEQYF. This chain joins TRBV7-2 and TRBJ2-7, with a tentative D call TRBD1 (6 bases). The germline V gene encodes CDR1 SGHTA and CDR2 FQGNSA. Trimming stripped 6 bases from V and 0 bases from J, with 24 bases between. The CDR3 has 18 residues.

This clonotype was counted ten times or more. The chain carries TRBV14 and TRBJ1-1; D not resolved. Trimming cost V 1 base and J 1 base, with 16 bases left between them. CDR3 size: 17 residues. Germline CDR1 is SGHDN and CDR2 is FVKESK. This chain's CDR3 is CASSQGEFGRRNTEAFF. The CDR3, as DNA: TGTGCCAGCAGCCAAGGTGAGTTCGGGCGGAGGAACACTGAAGCTTTCTTT.

This clonotype was found many times. The chain combines TRBV20-1 with TRBJ2-5; D remains unclear. Between the trimmed V and J ends, which lost 4 bases and 4 bases, there was a span of 13 bases. Germline assignment: CDR1 DFQATT and CDR2 SNEGSKA (reference sequence). The CDR3 is 13 residues long. This chain's CDR3 is CSAKLPQPETQYF. The CDR3, as DNA: TGCAGTGCTAAACTACCCCAGCCAGAGACCCAGTACTTC.

This clonotype has more than one count but fewer than ten. The chain combines TRBV24-1 with TRBJ2-3, with no clear D. The V gene's germline CDR1 is KGHDR and CDR2 SFDVKD. The CDR3 runs 15 residues. V was pared by 0 bases and J by 10 bases, with 16 bases between. The CDR3 coding sequence is TGTGCCACCAGTGATTTGGGTAATCCCCATACTGCGCAGTATTTT. Translated: CATSDLGNPHTAQYF.

Remarks on this clonotype: One junction end does not reproduce the germline sequence, and a read error may be involved. The rearrangement uses TRBV2 and TRBJ1-4; the D is unclear. CDR3 length equals 11 residues. Looked up from germline, CDR1 is SNHLY and CDR2 is FYNNEI. CDR3 loop: CASSLKEKPFF. CDR3 DNA: TGTGCCAGCAGTTTAAAAGAAAAACCGTTTTTT.

This clonotype was found many times. The rearrangement links TRBV19 to TRBJ1-1, with 8 bases aligning to TRBD1. This CDR3 has 15 amino acids. With V trimmed by 9 bases and J by 1 base, 10 bases remained unmatched. CDR1 and CDR2 from the germline V gene are LNHDA and SQIVND (reference sequence). In DNA, the CDR3 is TGTGCCAGCAAAATGGACAGGGCAGAGAACACTGAAGCTTTCTTT. It codes for CASKMDRAENTEAFF.

Turning to this clonotype: Just one base apart from a much larger clone, this may be a read error. The genes are TRBV10-3 and TRBJ2-7, with 8 bases aligning to TRBD1. There are 14 residues in the CDR3. V dropped 6 bases and J dropped 7; count of bases not matched to a gene: 11. The germline V gene encodes CDR1 ENHRY and CDR2 SYGVKD. The CDR3 DNA follows: TGTGCCATCAGCCCGATAGACAGGGGATGGGAGCAGTACTTC. Its protein is CAISPIDRGWEQYF.

V is TRBV29-1 and J is TRBJ1-4, with D perhaps TRBD1 (6 bases). The CDR3 is 15 amino acids. The V end lost 4 bases, the J end lost 0 bases, and 12 bases lay between the germline ends. The germline V gene has CDR1 SQVTM and CDR2 ANQGSEA. CDR3 amino acids: CSVASRGTTNEKLFF. The CDR3 DNA reads TGCAGCGTTGCCAGCAGGGGAACAACTAATGAAAAACTGTTTTTT.

The genes are TRBV5-1 and TRBJ1-1; D is possibly TRBD1 (5 bases). This CDR3 has 14 amino acids. Trimming took 1 base from V and 9 from J, leaving 16 bases between them. Germline-derived CDR1 and CDR2 are SGHRS and YFSETQ. CDR3 nucleotide sequence: TGCGCCAGCAGCTTGTCCCCAGGGCCGAGGAAAGCTTTCTTT. Amino acid sequence: CASSLSPGPRKAFF.

The V call is TRBV4-3, the J call TRBJ1-1; possible D gene TRBD1, 5 bases. This CDR3 has 16 residues. V was clipped by 1 base and J by 0 bases, with 12 bases between them. In germline, CDR1 is LGHNA, CDR2 YSLEER. The DNA for the CDR3 is TGCGCCAGCAGCCAAGGGCAGGGAACGATGAACACTGAAGCTTTCTTT. Encoded protein: CASSQGQGTMNTEAFF.

This clonotype was picked up many times. This chain links TRBV20-1 with TRBJ2-5, with TRBD1 matching 7 bases. This CDR3 spans 12 amino acids. Trimming removed 7 bases from V and 3 bases from J; junction bases left unmatched: 5. The germline gives CDR1 DFQATT, CDR2 SNEGSKA (reference sequence). DNA of the CDR3: TGCAGTGTGGAGGACAGGAAAGAGACCCAGTACTTC. Protein sequence: CSVEDRKETQYF.

This sequence joins TRBV7-9 and TRBJ2-7; no clear D. The CDR3 spans 13 residues. V dropped 8 bases and J dropped 3 bases, with 14 bases sitting between them. Germline V gene sequence: CDR1 SEHNR, CDR2 FQNEAQ (reference sequence). CDR3 bases: TGTGCCAGCTCACCCCAATCGGGCTACGAGCAGTACTTC. It yields the protein CASSPQSGYEQYF.

The chain uses TRBV15 and TRBJ1-2; a possible D gene is TRBD1 (5 bases). Germline V gives CDR1 LNHNV, CDR2 YYDKDF (reference sequence). The CDR3 totals 12 residues. The V end was cut by 3 bases, the J end by 5 bases, with 7 bases between. The CDR3: CATSRRGYGYTF. Written as DNA, the CDR3 is TGTGCCACCAGCAGGAGGGGTTATGGCTACACCTTC.

This clonotype was seen repeatedly, ten times or more. The V gene is TRBV7-2, the J gene TRBJ2-6; D unclear. CDR1 and CDR2 (germline): SGHTA, FQGNSA. V was shortened by 10 bases and J by 9 bases, with 13 bases between the two germline ends. The CDR3 is made up of 12 amino acids. CDR3 nucleotides: TGTGCCATTATGGATTATGTCAACGTCCTGACTTTC. Translated: CAIMDYVNVLTF.

The V gene is TRBV12-3 or TRBV12-4, the J gene TRBJ1-1, with 7 bases fitting TRBD1. The CDR3 contains 15 residues. Losses at the gene ends were 6 bases for V and 2 bases for J; bases not matched to a gene: 9. The CDR3 region has the DNA TGTGCCAGCAGACTACAGGGGTCGGGAAACACTGAAGCTTTCTTT. It specifies CASRLQGSGNTEAFF.

This clonotype was detected ten times or more. The J gene is TRBJ1-6, the V gene TRBV9; D is undetermined. From germline, CDR1 is SGDLS and CDR2 YYNGEE. V was pared by 3 bases and J by 9 bases, with 13 bases between. The CDR3 contains 14 residues. The CDR3 is CASSGGYSGSPLHF. CDR3 in DNA: TGTGCCAGCAGCGGGGGATACTCGGGTTCACCCCTCCACTTT.

The genes are TRBV7-8 and TRBJ1-1, with D unclear. Deletions cut 6 bases from V and 10 bases from J, with 15 bases between. Germline loops: CDR1 SGHVS, CDR2 FQNEAQ. The CDR3 sequence is 12 residues long. The CDR3 DNA follows: TGTGCCAGCAGTGACGCGGGGTCGCGAGCTTTCTTT. Amino acid sequence: CASSDAGSRAFF. Filled out from reference TRBV7-8 and TRBJ1-1, the complete variable domain reads GAGVSQSPRYKVAKRGQDVALRCDPISGHVSLFWYQQALGQGPEFLTYFQNEAQLDKSGLPSDRFFAERPEGSVSTLKIQRTQQEDSAVYLCASSDAGSRAFFGQGTRLTVV.

This clonotype was recorded many times. The chain links TRBV5-1 to TRBJ1-1; 9 bases align to TRBD1. Germline CDR1 and CDR2: SGHRS and YFSETQ. V was pared by 4 bases and J by 4 bases, with 5 bases of the junction left unmatched. The CDR3 runs 14 residues. The CDR3 spells CASSQGQGPTEAFF. CDR3 DNA sequence: TGCGCCAGCAGCCAGGGACAGGGCCCCACTGAAGCTTTCTTT.

V gene TRBV19 combines with J gene TRBJ1-1; perhaps TRBD1 as D (6 bases). Germline V gene sequence: CDR1 LNHDA, CDR2 SQIVND (reference sequence). The CDR3 length is 12 residues. V was trimmed by 7 bases and J by 6 bases, leaving 12 bases between them. CDR3 in DNA: TGTGCCAGTAAAGGGGGGGGCTCTGAAGCTTTCTTT. As protein: CASKGGGSEAFF.